This section outlines one T cell receptor beta chain sequence together with its context. The antigen remains unidentified. Both previously described methods and listed TCR primers were employed to make bulk TCR libraries. MiXCR, run by TCRdb on the PCR reads, gives a single entry per CDR3 protein. The data contain 460,000 or so distinct CDR3 sequences, 25% of them singletons. These data belong to a study of molecular identifiers for immune sequencing clone quantification. Study outcomes and limitations: In naive cells, clones above 20 RNA copies held under 1% of molecules, whereas in effector cells they held over 98%. Sizes of highly expanded clones could be underestimated through identical TCRs sharing a barcode.

The sorting of naive CD8 T cells used the CD8+CD4-CCR7+CD45RA+ phenotype. The origin of this receptor is a human donor in good health. Some libraries in this study had Jurkat cell RNA spiked in. Sequences were obtained from naive CD8+ T cells from blood, with Jurkat cell RNA spiked in. Subset meaning: FACS-sorted CD8+CD4-CCR7+CD45RA+ naive T cells.

The CDR3 nucleotides are TGCAGCGTTAAACTAGCCCCACCAGATACGCAGTATTTT. Its translation is CSVKLAPPDTQYF. This sequence joins TRBV29-1 and TRBJ2-3; a possible D gene is TRBD2 (6 bases). The CDR3 extends over 13 amino acids. V dropped 5 bases and J dropped 4 bases, with 13 bases sitting between them. Germline CDR1 SQVTM, CDR2 ANQGSEA.